This T cell receptor (beta chain) was obtained from a study of beta chain features in type 1 diabetes. Study summary: Sorted cells examined across all samples numbered around 99,000,000. General study points: Patients with type 1 diabetes showed fewer VDJ junction insertions and more deletions.

With 4 bases clipped from V and 0 bases from J, the junction kept 5 bases outside the gene matches. The V gene's germline CDR1 is SGHRS and CDR2 YFSETQ. This CDR3 region has 15 residues. This clone was seen a few times. Antigen unknown. cDNA synthesis used the whole RNA isolate, giving expressed TCRB sequences. The method was immunoSEQ multiplex PCR; TCRdb's version includes in-frame clones alone and lacks a portion of them. The table has more than 300,000 clones, roughly 12% seen once. Material: naive CD4+ T cells from blood. This clonotype was sampled from a man aged 18 to 29 in good health. The genes are TRBV5-1 and TRBJ2-3, with 7 bases identical to TRBD2. The CDR3 loop is CASSPAGASTDTQYF. The CDR3 nucleotides read TGCGCCAGCAGCCCCGCGGGAGCCAGCACAGATACGCAGTATTTT.